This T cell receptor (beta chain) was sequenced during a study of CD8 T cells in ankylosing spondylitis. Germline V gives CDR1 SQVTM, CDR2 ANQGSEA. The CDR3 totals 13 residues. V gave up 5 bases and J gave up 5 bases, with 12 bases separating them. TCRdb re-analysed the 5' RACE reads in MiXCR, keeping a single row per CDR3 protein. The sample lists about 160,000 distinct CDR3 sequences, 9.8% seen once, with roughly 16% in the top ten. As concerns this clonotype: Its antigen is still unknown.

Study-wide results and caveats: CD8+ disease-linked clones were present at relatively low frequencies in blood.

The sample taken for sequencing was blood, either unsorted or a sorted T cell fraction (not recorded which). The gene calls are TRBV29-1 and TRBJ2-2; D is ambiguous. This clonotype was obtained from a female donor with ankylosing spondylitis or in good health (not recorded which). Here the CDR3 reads CSVPSFETGELFF. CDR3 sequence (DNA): TGCAGCGTTCCCAGCTTCGAAACCGGGGAGCTGTTTTTT.